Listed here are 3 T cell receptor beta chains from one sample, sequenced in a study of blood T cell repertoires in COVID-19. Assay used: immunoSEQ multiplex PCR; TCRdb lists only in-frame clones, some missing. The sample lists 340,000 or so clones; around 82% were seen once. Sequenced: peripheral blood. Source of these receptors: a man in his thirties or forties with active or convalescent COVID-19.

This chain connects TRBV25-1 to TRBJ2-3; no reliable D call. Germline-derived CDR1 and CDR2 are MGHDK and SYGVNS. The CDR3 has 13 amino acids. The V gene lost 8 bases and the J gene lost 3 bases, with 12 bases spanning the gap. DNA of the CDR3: TGTGCCAGCGCCCGACAAGGAACAGATACGCAGTATTTT. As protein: CASARQGTDTQYF. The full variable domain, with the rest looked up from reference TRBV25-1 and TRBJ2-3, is EADIYQTPRYLVIGTGKKITLECSQTMGHDKMYWYQQDPGMELHLIHYSYGVNSTEKGDLSSESTVSRIRTEHFPLTLESARPSHTSQYLCASARQGTDTQYFGPGTRLTVL.

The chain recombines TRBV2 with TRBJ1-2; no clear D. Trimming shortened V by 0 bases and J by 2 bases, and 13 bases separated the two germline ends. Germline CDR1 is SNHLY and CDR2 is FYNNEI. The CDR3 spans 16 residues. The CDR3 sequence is CASSEALRQRNYGYTF. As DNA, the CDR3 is TGTGCCAGCAGTGAAGCGCTTCGTCAGCGAAACTATGGCTACACCTTC. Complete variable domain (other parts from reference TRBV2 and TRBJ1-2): EPEVTQTPSHQVTQMGQEVILRCVPISNHLYFYWYRQILGQKVEFLVSFYNNEISEKSEIFDDQFSVERPDGSNFTLKIRSTKLEDSAMYFCASSEALRQRNYGYTFGSGTRLTVV.

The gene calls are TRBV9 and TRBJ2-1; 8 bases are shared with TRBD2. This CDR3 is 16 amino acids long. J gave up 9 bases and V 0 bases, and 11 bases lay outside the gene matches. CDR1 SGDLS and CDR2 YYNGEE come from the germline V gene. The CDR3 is CASSVAPWTAGGEQFF. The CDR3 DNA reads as TGTGCCAGCAGCGTAGCCCCGTGGACCGCGGGAGGTGAGCAGTTCTTC.